This T cell receptor beta chain was captured by sequencing in a study of CD8+ T cells in alopecia areata. Overall study: Dosing spanned 6 to 18 months on tofacitinib, then 6 months off drug. Findings of the study overall: In patients, TCRs were shared less clearly than in mice, and HLA may possibly be involved.

The treatment is: oral pan-JAK inhibitor, 5-10 mg twice daily. The germline V gene has CDR1 MGHRA and CDR2 YSYEKL. With V trimmed by 1 base and J by 7 bases, 2 bases remained unmatched. The CDR3 has 13 amino acids. Concerning this clone itself: What it binds is not known.

Sequencing relied on a cDNA template that was reverse transcribed from extracted RNA. Libraries were prepared by immunoSEQ multiplex PCR; TCRdb keeps only in-frame clonotypes and omits some of them. The sample includes around 120,000 clones, approximately 59% of them seen just once. V is TRBV4-1 and J is TRBJ1-1; 8 bases are a match to TRBD1. The clonotype comes from a human donor with alopecia areata. This material consisted of CD8+ T cells sorted from blood, taken at week 4, from a patient treated with tofacitinib. CDR3 nucleotides: TGCGCCAGCAGCCAAGCGGACAGGGTTGAAGCTTTCTTT. It translates to CASSQADRVEAFF.